The 9 T cell receptor beta chains below all came from one sample that was sequenced in a study of CD8+ T cells in alopecia areata. Extracted from the samples, RNA was reverse transcribed into cDNA to serve as the sequencing template. Sequencing used immunoSEQ multiplex PCR; TCRdb keeps in-frame clones, though not all of them. The data contain about 110,000 clones, under 60% of them seen just once; the ten biggest clones take up roughly 25%. Input material: NKG2D-low CD8+ T cells sorted from blood. The receptors were gathered from a human donor with alopecia areata.

As concerns this clone: Within the sample, other DNA sequences also encode this same CDR3. The rearrangement joins TRBV27 to TRBJ1-1; D call uncertain. The V and J ends lost 3 bases and 1 base respectively, with 6 bases between them. CDR1 and CDR2 from the germline V gene are MNHEY and SMNVEV (reference sequence). The CDR3 consists of 13 residues. The CDR3 DNA is TGTGCCAGCAGTTTGAGCAGGAACACTGAAGCTTTCTTT. This encodes CASSLSRNTEAFF.

The chain uses TRBV11-2 and TRBJ2-7, with TRBD1 matching over 7 bases. V lost 6 bases to trimming and J lost 5 bases; unmatched junction nucleotides: 7. The CDR3 sequence is 13 residues long. The germline V gene encodes CDR1 SGHAT and CDR2 FQNNGV. CDR3 region: CASRSPGTDEQYF. In DNA form, the CDR3 reads TGTGCCAGCAGATCCCCCGGGACAGACGAGCAGTACTTC.

The chain combines TRBV9 with TRBJ2-3; D is undetermined. V lost 3 bases, J lost 3 bases, and 8 bases lay in between. Germline V gives CDR1 SGDLS, CDR2 YYNGEE. CDR3 length: 13 residues. The CDR3 DNA is TGTGCCAGCAGCGGCTCTAGGACAGATACGCAGTATTTT. This gives the protein CASSGSRTDTQYF.

J is TRBJ2-3 and V is TRBV5-6, with no clear D. The ends were cut back, 0 bases at V and 0 bases at J, with 8 bases in the middle. This CDR3 comprises 15 residues. The germline V gene encodes CDR1 SGHDT and CDR2 YYEEEE. CDR3: CASSLVGSSTDTQYF. In DNA, the CDR3 is TGTGCCAGCAGCTTGGTGGGTTCTAGCACAGATACGCAGTATTTT.

J is TRBJ2-1 and V is TRBV9; D might be TRBD1 or TRBD2, each matching 6 bases. CDR3 length: 15 residues. Germline V gives CDR1 SGDLS, CDR2 YYNGEE. Trimming took 4 bases from V and 1 from J, leaving 12 bases between them. The CDR3 nucleotides are TGTGCCAGCAGCAAAGGGGGGCTATCCTACAATGAGCAGTTCTTC. Translated: CASSKGGLSYNEQFF.

The chain links TRBV7-9 to TRBJ2-7; TRBD1 might be the D (6 bases). The CDR3 contains 15 residues. The germline V gene has CDR1 SEHNR and CDR2 FQNEAQ (reference sequence). Trimming cost V 7 bases and J 3 bases, with 19 bases left between them. Here the CDR3 reads CASTNRDTNIYEQYF. DNA for the CDR3: TGTGCCAGCACGAACCGGGACACCAATATCTACGAGCAGTACTTC.

The rearrangement links TRBV7-3 to TRBJ2-7; possible D gene TRBD1, 5 bases. This CDR3 is 13 amino acids long. Trimming stripped 0 bases from V and 3 bases from J, with 6 bases between. The V gene's germline CDR1 is SGHTA and CDR2 FQGTGA. DNA for the CDR3: TGTGCCAGCAGCTTAACGCAGGGCTACGAGCAGTACTTC. Protein product: CASSLTQGYEQYF.

V usage is TRBV9 and J usage is TRBJ1-4; D gene unclear. Trimming shortened V by 2 bases and J by 8 bases, and 10 bases separated the two germline ends. This CDR3 is 13 amino acids long. Germline V gene lookup returns CDR1 SGDLS and CDR2 YYNGEE. The CDR3 DNA reads TGTGCCAGCAGCGTCGGATCGGGGGAAAAACTGTTTTTT. Translation: CASSVGSGEKLFF.

J is TRBJ2-7 and V is TRBV13, with D maybe TRBD2 (5 bases). Trimming removed 5 bases from V and 7 bases from J, with 12 bases in between. The CDR3 is made up of 12 amino acids. From germline, CDR1 is PRHDT and CDR2 FYEKMQ (reference sequence). The CDR3 is CASSPTSGEQYF. The CDR3 DNA is TGTGCCAGCAGCCCAACGTCGGGGGAGCAGTACTTC.